Presented here are 3 T cell receptor beta chains from one specimen sequenced in a study of cytomegalovirus exposure and HLA in healthy donors. The PCR employed 60 Vbeta primers together with 13 Jbeta primers. TCRdb keeps only in-frame clones here, not all; method: immunoSEQ multiplex PCR. The table includes roughly 160,000 clones, over 80% detected once. Sequencing was carried out using PBMCs. The receptors stem from a male donor in good health and CMV-seronegative.

The table lists this clone with a count of one. V gene TRBV6-6 combines with J gene TRBJ2-1, with D possibly matching TRBD2 (5 bases). CDR1 and CDR2 (germline): MNHNY, SVGAGI (reference sequence). This CDR3 region has 13 residues. V lost 5 bases and J lost 0, with 5 bases in between. CDR3: CASSGSSYNEQFF. In DNA form, the CDR3 reads TGTGCCAGCAGTGGGAGCTCCTACAATGAGCAGTTCTTC.

J is TRBJ2-1 and V is TRBV5-6; unclear D gene. The germline CDR1 and CDR2 sequences are SGHDT and YYEEEE. With 0 bases removed from V and 2 bases from J, the gap between germline ends came to 12 bases. The CDR3 is 16 residues long. The CDR3, as DNA: TGTGCCAGCAGCTTGGTTCCGGCGGCCCCCTACAATGAGCAGTTCTTC. It specifies CASSLVPAAPYNEQFF.

This sequence joins TRBV7-8 and TRBJ2-2; 8 bases map to TRBD2. This CDR3 has 16 residues. Germline V CDR1 and CDR2: SGHVS, FQNEAQ. Trimming cost V 5 bases and J 3 bases; bases outside gene matches: 8. The CDR3 coding sequence is TGTGCCAGCAGCCACTCGGGGGGGTGGGACACCGGGGAGCTGTTTTTT. Translated: CASSHSGGWDTGELFF.